A single TCR beta chain is shown here with its context. The sample belongs to a study of cytomegalovirus exposure and HLA in healthy donors. The PCR contained 60 Vbeta and 13 Jbeta primers. Some clones are missing from TCRdb's copy, which holds only in-frame ones; the method was immunoSEQ multiplex PCR. Of roughly 100,000 clones in the sample, around 72% were seen once. This sequence originates from a man younger than 40 in good health and CMV-seronegative. The sequenced sample consisted of PBMCs.

The CDR3, as DNA: TGTGCCAGTAGTATAGGGTCGGCGGTTAATGAAAAACTGTTTTTT. Amino acid sequence: CASSIGSAVNEKLFF. The rearrangement joins TRBV19 to TRBJ1-4; D is undetermined. The V and J ends lost 1 base and 4 bases respectively, with 10 bases between them. CDR1 is LNHDA and CDR2 is SQIVND in the germline V gene (reference sequence). The CDR3 is made up of 15 amino acids. The whole variable domain, remainder taken from reference TRBV19 and TRBJ1-4, is DGGITQSPKYLFRKEGQNVTLSCEQNLNHDAMYWYRQDPGQGLRLIYYSQIVNDFQKGDIAEGYSVSREKKESFPLTVTSAQKNPTAFYLCASSIGSAVNEKLFFGSGTQLSVL.